This T cell receptor beta chain came from a study of T cell repertoires in cytomegalovirus infection. The overall study: Both a matching HLA type and CMV infection were indicated by public TCR beta signatures.

The study's findings and limits: HLA-C-restricted CMV-specific TCR beta clonotypes prevailed in the ex vivo response. The study identified carriers of CMV plus the relevant HLA from cumulative public TCR beta family frequency.

TCRdb reprocessed the reads via MiXCR and lists one record per CDR3 protein. Of 30,000 to 40,000 distinct CDR3 sequences listed, roughly 49% are singletons. This clonotype was counted a few times. The antigen remains undetermined. Germline CDR1 and CDR2: SGHKS and YYEKEE (reference sequence). Trimming at V came to 5 bases and at J to 1 base, leaving 3 bases not matched to a gene. This CDR3 is 15 amino acids long. Sequencing used CD8+ T cells from cultured PBMCs, obtained from culture after CMV antigen stimulation. This clonotype was obtained from a human donor in good health (CMV status not recorded). Some clones in this sample may be carry-over from other donors' samples. The rearrangement joins TRBV5-5 to TRBJ2-5, with TRBD2 identical over 12 bases. The CDR3: CASRWGLAGQETQYF. The CDR3 DNA reads as TGTGCCAGCAGGTGGGGACTAGCGGGCCAAGAGACCCAGTACTTC.